The clone carrying this TCR beta chain appeared many times. RNA transcripts served as the template for amplifying TCR beta CDR3 regions. The HTBI primer set was used in a first-round RT-PCR of the TCR CDR3. TCRdb reprocessed the multiplex PCR reads via MiXCR and lists one record per CDR3 protein. The sample has some 500,000 distinct CDR3 sequences, 14% seen once. This sample is part of a study of T cells in Graves' hyperthyroidism and ophthalmopathy. Deletions cut 6 bases from V and 5 bases from J, with 5 bases between. The CDR3 is made up of 10 amino acids. Germline V gene sequence: CDR1 MDHEN, CDR2 SYDVKM.

Sequencing was performed on blood. The TCR sequence derives from a woman younger than 35 with Graves' hyperthyroidism. The chain employs TRBV28 and TRBJ2-7; no firm D call. CDR3 sequence reads: CASSTNEQYF. The CDR3 bases are TGTGCCAGCAGCACCAACGAGCAGTACTTC.